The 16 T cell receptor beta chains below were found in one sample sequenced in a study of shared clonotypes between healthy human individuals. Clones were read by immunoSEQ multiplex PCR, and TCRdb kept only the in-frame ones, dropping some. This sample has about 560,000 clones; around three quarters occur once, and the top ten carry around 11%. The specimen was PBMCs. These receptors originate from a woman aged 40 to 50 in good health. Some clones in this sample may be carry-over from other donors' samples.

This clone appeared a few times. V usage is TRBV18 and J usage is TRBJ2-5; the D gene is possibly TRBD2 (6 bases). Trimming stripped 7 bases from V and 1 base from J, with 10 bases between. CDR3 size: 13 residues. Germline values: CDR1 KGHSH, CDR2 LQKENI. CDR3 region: CASLAEPQETQYF. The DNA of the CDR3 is TGTGCCAGCTTAGCGGAGCCCCAAGAGACCCAGTACTTC.

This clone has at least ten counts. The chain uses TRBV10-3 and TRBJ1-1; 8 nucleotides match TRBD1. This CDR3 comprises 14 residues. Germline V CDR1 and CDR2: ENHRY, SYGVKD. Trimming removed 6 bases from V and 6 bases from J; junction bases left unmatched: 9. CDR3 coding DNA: TGTGCCATCAGCCAGGACAGGGAGGGTTCTGAAGCTTTCTTT. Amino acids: CAISQDREGSEAFF.

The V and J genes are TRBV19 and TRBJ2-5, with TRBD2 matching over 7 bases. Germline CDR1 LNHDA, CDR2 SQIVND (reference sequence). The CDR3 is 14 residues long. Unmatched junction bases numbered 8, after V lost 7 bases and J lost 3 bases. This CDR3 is CASTPGRYKETQYF. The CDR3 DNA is TGTGCCAGTACCCCCGGGAGGTACAAAGAGACCCAGTACTTC.

CDR3 sequence: CASSLEGTQLETQYF. In DNA form, the CDR3 reads TGTGCCAGCAGCTTGGAGGGTACACAGTTAGAGACCCAGTACTTC. The gene calls are TRBV5-8 and TRBJ2-5, with D uncertain. Germline V gene data show CDR1 as SGHTS and CDR2 as YDEGEE. Trimming removed 0 bases from V and 4 bases from J, with 13 bases in between. The CDR3 consists of 15 residues. The whole variable domain, remainder taken from reference TRBV5-8 and TRBJ2-5, is EAGVTQSPTHLIKTRGQQATLRCSPISGHTSVYWYQQALGLGLQFLLWYDEGEERNRGNFPPRFSGRQFPNYSSELNVNALELEDSALYLCASSLEGTQLETQYFGPGTRLLVL.

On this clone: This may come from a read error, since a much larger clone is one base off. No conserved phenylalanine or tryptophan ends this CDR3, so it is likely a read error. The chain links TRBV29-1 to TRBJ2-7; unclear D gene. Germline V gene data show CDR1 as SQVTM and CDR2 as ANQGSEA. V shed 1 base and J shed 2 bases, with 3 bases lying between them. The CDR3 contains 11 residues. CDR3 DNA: TGCAGCGTTGAAGGGGCCTACGAGCAGTACCTC. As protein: CSVEGAYEQYL.

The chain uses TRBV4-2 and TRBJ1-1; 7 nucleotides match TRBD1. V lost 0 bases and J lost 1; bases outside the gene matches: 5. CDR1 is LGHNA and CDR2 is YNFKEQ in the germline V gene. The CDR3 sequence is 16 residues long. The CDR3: CASSQDRDRRNTEAFF. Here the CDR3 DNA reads TGTGCCAGCAGCCAAGATCGGGACAGAAGGAACACTGAAGCTTTCTTT.

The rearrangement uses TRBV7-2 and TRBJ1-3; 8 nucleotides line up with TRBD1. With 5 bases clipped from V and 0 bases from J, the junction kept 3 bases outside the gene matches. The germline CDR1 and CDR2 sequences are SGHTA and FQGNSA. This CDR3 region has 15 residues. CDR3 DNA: TGTGCCAGCAGCCCCACAGGGGGCTCTGGAAACACCATATATTTT. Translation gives CASSPTGGSGNTIYF.

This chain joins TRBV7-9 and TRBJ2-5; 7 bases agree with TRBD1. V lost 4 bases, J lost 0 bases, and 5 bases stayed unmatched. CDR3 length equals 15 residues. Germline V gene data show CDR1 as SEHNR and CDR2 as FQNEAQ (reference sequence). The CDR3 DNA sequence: TGTGCCAGCAGCTGGGACAGACCGTACCAAGAGACCCAGTACTTC. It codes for CASSWDRPYQETQYF.

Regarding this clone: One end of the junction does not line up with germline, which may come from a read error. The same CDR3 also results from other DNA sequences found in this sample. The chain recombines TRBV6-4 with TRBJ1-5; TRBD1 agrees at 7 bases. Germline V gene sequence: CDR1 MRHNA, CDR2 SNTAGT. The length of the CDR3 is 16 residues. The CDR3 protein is CASSEAGGDSNQPQHF. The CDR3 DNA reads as TGTGCCAGCAGTGAGGCAGGGGGTGATAGCAACCAGCCCCAGCATTTT.

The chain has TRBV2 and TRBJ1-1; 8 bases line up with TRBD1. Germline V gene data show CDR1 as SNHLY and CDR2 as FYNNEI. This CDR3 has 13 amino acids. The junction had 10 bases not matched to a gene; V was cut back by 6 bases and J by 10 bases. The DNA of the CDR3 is TGTGCCAGCAGACCCCACGGACAGGGTTTAGCTTTCTTT. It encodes CASRPHGQGLAFF.

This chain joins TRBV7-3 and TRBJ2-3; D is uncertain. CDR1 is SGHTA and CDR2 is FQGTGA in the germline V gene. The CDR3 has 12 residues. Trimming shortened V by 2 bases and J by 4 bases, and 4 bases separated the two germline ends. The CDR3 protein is CASSLDSDTQYF. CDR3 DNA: TGTGCCAGCAGCTTAGACTCAGATACGCAGTATTTT.

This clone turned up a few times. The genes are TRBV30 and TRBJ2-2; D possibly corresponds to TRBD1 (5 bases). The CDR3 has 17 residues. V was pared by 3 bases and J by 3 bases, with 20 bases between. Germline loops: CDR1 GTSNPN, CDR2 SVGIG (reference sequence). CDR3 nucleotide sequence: TGTGCCTGGAGACGGGCAGGGTTCGACTGGGACACCGGGGAGCTGTTTTTT. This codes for CAWRRAGFDWDTGELFF.

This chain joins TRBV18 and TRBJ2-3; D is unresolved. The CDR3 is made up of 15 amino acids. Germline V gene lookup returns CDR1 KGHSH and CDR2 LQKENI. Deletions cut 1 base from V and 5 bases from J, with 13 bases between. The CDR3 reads CASSPLAGGLDTQYF. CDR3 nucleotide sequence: TGTGCCAGCTCACCACTGGCAGGCGGTTTAGATACGCAGTATTTT.

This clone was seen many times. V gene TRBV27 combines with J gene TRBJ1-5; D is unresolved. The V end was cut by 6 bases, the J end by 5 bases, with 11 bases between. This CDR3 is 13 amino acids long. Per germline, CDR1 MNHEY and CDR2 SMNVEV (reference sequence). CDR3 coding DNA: TGTGCCAGCAGCTCTCGCCGGGATCAGCCCCAGCATTTT. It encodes CASSSRRDQPQHF.

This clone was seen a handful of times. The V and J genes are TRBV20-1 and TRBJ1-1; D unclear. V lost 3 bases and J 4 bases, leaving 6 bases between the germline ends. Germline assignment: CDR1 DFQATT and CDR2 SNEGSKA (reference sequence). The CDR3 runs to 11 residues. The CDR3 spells CSARRVTEAFF. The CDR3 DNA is TGCAGTGCTAGGAGGGTCACTGAAGCTTTCTTT.

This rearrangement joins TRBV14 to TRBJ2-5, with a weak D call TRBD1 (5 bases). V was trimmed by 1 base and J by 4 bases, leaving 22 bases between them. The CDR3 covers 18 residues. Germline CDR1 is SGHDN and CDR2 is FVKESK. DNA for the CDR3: TGTGCCAGCAGCCAAGTTGCAGGGAACCTCAAGGCGCCAGAGACCCAGTACTTC. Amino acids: CASSQVAGNLKAPETQYF.